Below, 15 T cell receptor beta chains from the same sample are listed, as sequenced in a study of blood T cell repertoires in COVID-19. The method was immunoSEQ multiplex PCR; TCRdb's version includes in-frame clones alone and lacks a portion of them. This table has some 220,000 clones, about 81% appearing once. The sequencing input was peripheral blood. These TCRs come from a woman aged 70-85 years with COVID-19, enrolled during active disease.

The CDR3 sequence: CASSIVVDSTDTQYF. The CDR3 nucleotides read TGTGCCAGTAGTATAGTTGTAGATAGCACAGATACGCAGTATTTT. The V gene is TRBV19, the J gene TRBJ2-3; D uncertain. Germline loops: CDR1 LNHDA, CDR2 SQIVND (reference sequence). V shed 1 base and J shed 0 bases, with 8 bases lying between them. The CDR3 spans 15 residues.

The chain uses TRBV19 and TRBJ2-7; 8 bases fit TRBD1. The length of the CDR3 is 15 residues. Losses at the gene ends were 6 bases for V and 0 bases for J; bases not matched to a gene: 7. The V gene's germline CDR1 is LNHDA and CDR2 SQIVND (reference sequence). CDR3 loop: CASRPWTGSSYEQYF. The DNA of the CDR3 is TGTGCCAGTAGGCCCTGGACAGGGAGCTCCTACGAGCAGTACTTC.

This sequence joins TRBV4-3 and TRBJ2-2, with 9 bases matching TRBD2. Per the germline V gene, CDR1 is LGHNA and CDR2 is YSLEER. The CDR3 consists of 15 residues. With 9 bases clipped from V and 3 bases from J, the junction kept 8 bases outside the gene matches. The CDR3 DNA sequence: TGCGCCAGTGGGTATAGCGGGGGTGACACCGGGGAGCTGTTTTTT. Translated, it gives CASGYSGGDTGELFF.

In this sample, this clone turned up once. The rearrangement uses TRBV6-1 and TRBJ1-2, with 7 bases aligning to TRBD1. Unmatched junction bases numbered 3, after V lost 1 base and J lost 13 bases. Germline V lookup: CDR1 MNHNS, CDR2 SASEGT. CDR3 length equals 11 residues. The DNA of the CDR3 is TGTGCCAGCAGTGAAGGGCGGGACAGCACCTTC. It is translated as CASSEGRDSTF.

The chain links TRBV28 to TRBJ2-5; unclear D gene. CDR1 is MDHEN, CDR2 SYDVKM, per germline. The CDR3 runs to 11 residues. Trimming cost V 7 bases and J 1 base, with 4 bases left between them. CDR3: CASTGQETQYF. For the CDR3, the DNA is TGTGCCAGCACAGGCCAAGAGACCCAGTACTTC.

The chain combines TRBV27 with TRBJ1-2; D is possibly TRBD1 (5 bases). CDR3 length equals 15 residues. In germline, CDR1 is MNHEY, CDR2 SMNVEV (reference sequence). The V gene lost 10 bases and the J gene lost 4 bases, with 22 bases spanning the gap. The CDR3 reads CATGVWGEVAYGYTF. The CDR3 DNA follows: TGTGCCACCGGGGTTTGGGGGGAAGTGGCCTATGGCTACACCTTC.

V and J are TRBV6-6 and TRBJ1-5; 9 nucleotides match TRBD1. The CDR3 runs to 15 residues. Germline V CDR1 and CDR2: MNHNY, SVGAGI (reference sequence). V was pared by 2 bases and J by 6 bases, with 5 bases of the junction left unmatched. For the CDR3, the DNA is TGTGCCAGCAGTTACGAGGGACAGGGCGGTCAGCCCCAGCATTTT. Amino acids: CASSYEGQGGQPQHF.

The chain combines TRBV7-9 with TRBJ2-3; TRBD2 matches 7 bases. The germline V gene has CDR1 SEHNR and CDR2 FQNEAQ (reference sequence). The CDR3 runs to 14 residues. Germline trimming cut 5 bases from V and 4 bases from J; bases unmatched to any gene: 6. CDR3 coding DNA: TGTGCCAGCAGCCTATCTAGCGGCGCAGATACGCAGTATTTT. Its protein is CASSLSSGADTQYF.

The chain links TRBV18 to TRBJ2-7, with 7 bases lining up with TRBD2. The germline V gene encodes CDR1 KGHSH and CDR2 LQKENI. The length of the CDR3 is 14 residues. J lost 6 bases, V lost 5 bases, and 10 bases had no gene match. CDR3 in amino acids: CASSERGEGLEQYF. The CDR3 DNA is TGTGCCAGCTCAGAGAGAGGGGAGGGACTCGAGCAGTACTTC.

J is TRBJ1-4 and V is TRBV6-1, with TRBD1 as a possible D gene (5 bases). V was cut by 4 bases and J by 3 bases, with 21 bases left in between. This CDR3 contains 18 residues. The germline gives CDR1 MNHNS, CDR2 SASEGT. CDR3 amino acids: CASSGQGPGRRANEKLFF. CDR3 coding DNA: TGTGCCAGCAGTGGCCAAGGTCCAGGGCGTAGGGCTAATGAAAAACTGTTTTTT.

The rearrangement links TRBV7-2 to TRBJ2-3; 9 nucleotides agree with TRBD2. V was clipped by 2 bases and J by 2 bases; unmatched bases: 5. This CDR3 spans 16 amino acids. Germline loops: CDR1 SGHTA, CDR2 FQGNSA. Written as DNA, the CDR3 is TGTGCCAGCAGCTTACTAGCGGGATCCATCACAGATACGCAGTATTTT. It encodes CASSLLAGSITDTQYF.

The rearrangement links TRBV27 to TRBJ1-1; D not certain. The germline CDR1 and CDR2 sequences are MNHEY and SMNVEV (reference sequence). The CDR3 consists of 15 residues. Trimming left V 1 base short and J 2 bases short, with 11 bases between. The DNA for the CDR3 is TGTGCCAGCAGTTTATACTCCCCCCCCAACACTGAAGCTTTCTTT. Amino acid sequence: CASSLYSPPNTEAFF.

The rearrangement uses TRBV3-1 (or the pseudogene TRBV3-2) and TRBJ1-4; no clear D. Trimming took 4 bases from V and 1 from J, leaving 13 bases between them. Germline V CDR1 and CDR2: LGHDT, YNNKEL (reference sequence). The CDR3 is made up of 16 amino acids. CDR3 in DNA: TGTGCCAGCAGCCCGGTTGGCGGTAAAACTAATGAAAAACTGTTTTTT. Residues: CASSPVGGKTNEKLFF.

The chain couples TRBV10-1 to TRBJ2-7; 7 nucleotides match TRBD1. This CDR3 has 12 residues. CDR1 is WNHNN and CDR2 is SYGVQD in the germline V gene (reference sequence). The J segment lost 5 bases and the V segment lost 9 bases, leaving 7 bases of the junction unmatched. In nucleotides, the CDR3 is TGCGCCAGTTTGGGACAGTTCAACGAGCAGTACTTC. The encoded protein is CASLGQFNEQYF.

This chain links TRBV27 with TRBJ1-6; D perhaps matches TRBD1 (5 bases). Germline loops: CDR1 MNHEY, CDR2 SMNVEV (reference sequence). Trimming cost V 7 bases and J 8 bases, with 15 bases left between them. CDR3 size: 14 residues. CDR3: CASTLWGGDSPLHF. CDR3 in DNA: TGTGCCAGCACCTTATGGGGGGGAGATTCACCCCTCCACTTT.